Listed here is a single T cell receptor (beta chain). Those who donated were healthy HIV-negative adults, with no recent acute infections or vaccinations reported. Generated by immunoSEQ multiplex PCR, the TCRdb table keeps only in-frame clones and is missing some. Altogether about 960,000 clones are present, approximately 76% being singletons, with the ten largest covering about 1.5%. With 0 bases removed from V and 4 bases from J, the gap between germline ends came to 13 bases. This CDR3 has 15 amino acids. Germline V gene data show CDR1 as MGHRA and CDR2 as YSYEKL. The sample originates from a study of shared clonotypes between healthy human individuals.

Material for sequencing was memory CD4+ T cells sorted from blood. Subset noted: CD45RA-negative fraction. The origin of this receptor is a man between 18 and 29 years old in good health. The rearrangement links TRBV4-1 to TRBJ2-7; the D is unclear. CDR3: CASSQDWAGRYEQYF. CDR3 nucleotide sequence: TGCGCCAGCAGCCAAGATTGGGCAGGAAGGTACGAGCAGTACTTC.